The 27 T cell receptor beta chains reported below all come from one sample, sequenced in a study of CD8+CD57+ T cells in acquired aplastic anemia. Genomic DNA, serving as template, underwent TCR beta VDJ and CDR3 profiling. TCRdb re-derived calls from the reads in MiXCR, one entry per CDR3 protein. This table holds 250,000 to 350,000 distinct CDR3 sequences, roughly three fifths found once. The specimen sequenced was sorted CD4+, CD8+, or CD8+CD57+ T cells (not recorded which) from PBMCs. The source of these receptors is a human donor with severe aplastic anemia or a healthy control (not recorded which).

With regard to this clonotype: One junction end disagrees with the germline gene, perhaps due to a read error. CDR3 sequence: CASSVVAQGGGETQHF. CDR3 in DNA: TGTGCCAGCAGCGTAGTGGCCCAAGGGGGTGGAGAGACCCAGCACTTC. The chain links TRBV9 to TRBJ2-5; possible D gene TRBD1, 6 bases. Per the germline V gene, CDR1 is SGDLS and CDR2 is YYNGEE. This CDR3 contains 16 residues.

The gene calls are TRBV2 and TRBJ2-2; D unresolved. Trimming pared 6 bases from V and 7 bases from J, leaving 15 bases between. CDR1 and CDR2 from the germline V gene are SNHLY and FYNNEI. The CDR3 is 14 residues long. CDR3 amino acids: CASRSSDPGGELFF. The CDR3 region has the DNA TGTGCCAGCAGGTCGTCCGATCCTGGCGGGGAGCTGTTTTTT.

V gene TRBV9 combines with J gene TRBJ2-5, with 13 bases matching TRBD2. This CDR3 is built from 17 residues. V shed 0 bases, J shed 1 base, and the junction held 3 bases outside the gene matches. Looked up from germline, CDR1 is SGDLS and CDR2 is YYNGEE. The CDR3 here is CASSVVGLAGIQETQYF. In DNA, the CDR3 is TGTGCCAGCAGCGTAGTGGGACTAGCGGGGATCCAAGAGACCCAGTACTTC.

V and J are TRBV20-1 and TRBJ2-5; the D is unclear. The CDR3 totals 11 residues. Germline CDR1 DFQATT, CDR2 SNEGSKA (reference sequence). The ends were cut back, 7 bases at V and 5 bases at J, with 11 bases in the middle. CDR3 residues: CSVRVAETQYF. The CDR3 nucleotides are TGCAGTGTTAGGGTTGCGGAGACCCAGTACTTC.

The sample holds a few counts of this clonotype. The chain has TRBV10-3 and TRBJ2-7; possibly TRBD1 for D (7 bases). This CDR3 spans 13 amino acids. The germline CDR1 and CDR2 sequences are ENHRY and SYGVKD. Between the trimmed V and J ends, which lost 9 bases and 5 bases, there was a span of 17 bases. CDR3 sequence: CAINGGQLDEQYF. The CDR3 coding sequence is TGTGCCATAAACGGGGGACAGCTCGACGAGCAGTACTTC.

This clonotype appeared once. The CDR3 nucleotides read TGTGCCAGCAGTCTGGGACACGGCTATGGCTACACCTTC. This translates into CASSLGHGYGYTF. The chain combines TRBV12-3 or TRBV12-4 with TRBJ1-2, with D possibly matching TRBD1 (6 bases). V dropped 5 bases and J dropped 4 bases, with 11 bases sitting between them. This CDR3 comprises 13 residues.

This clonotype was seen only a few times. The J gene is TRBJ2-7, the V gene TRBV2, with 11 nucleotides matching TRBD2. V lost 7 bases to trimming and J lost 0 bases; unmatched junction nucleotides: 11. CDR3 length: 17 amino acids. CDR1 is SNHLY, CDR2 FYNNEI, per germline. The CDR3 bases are TGTGCCAGCACCTACCCCACGGGACTAGCGGTCTCCTACGAGCAGTACTTC. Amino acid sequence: CASTYPTGLAVSYEQYF.

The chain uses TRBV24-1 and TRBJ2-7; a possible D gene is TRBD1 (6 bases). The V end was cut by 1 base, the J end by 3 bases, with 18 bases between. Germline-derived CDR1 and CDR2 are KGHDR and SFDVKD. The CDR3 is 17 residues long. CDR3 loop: CATSDFSSDGQYYEQYF. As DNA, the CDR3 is TGTGCCACCAGTGATTTCAGCAGCGACGGACAGTACTACGAGCAGTACTTC.

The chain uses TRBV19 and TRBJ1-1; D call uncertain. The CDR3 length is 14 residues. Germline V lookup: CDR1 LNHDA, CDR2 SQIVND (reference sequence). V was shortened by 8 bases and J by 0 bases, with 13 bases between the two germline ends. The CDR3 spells CASLDGGVNTEAFF. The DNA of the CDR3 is TGTGCCAGTCTTGATGGTGGGGTGAACACTGAAGCTTTCTTT.

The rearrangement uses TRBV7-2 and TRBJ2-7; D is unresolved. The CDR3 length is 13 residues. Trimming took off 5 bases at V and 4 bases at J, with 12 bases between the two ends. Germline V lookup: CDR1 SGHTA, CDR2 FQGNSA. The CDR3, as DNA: TGTGCCAGCAGCCCCATGACCCATTACGAGCAGTACTTC. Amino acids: CASSPMTHYEQYF.

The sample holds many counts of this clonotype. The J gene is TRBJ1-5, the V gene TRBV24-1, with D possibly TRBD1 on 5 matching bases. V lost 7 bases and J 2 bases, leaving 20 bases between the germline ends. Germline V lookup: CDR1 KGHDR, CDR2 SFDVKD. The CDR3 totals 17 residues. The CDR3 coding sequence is TGTGCCACCAGCGCCTCCTGGGGACCACGGGGCAATCAGCCCCAGCATTTT. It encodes CATSASWGPRGNQPQHF.

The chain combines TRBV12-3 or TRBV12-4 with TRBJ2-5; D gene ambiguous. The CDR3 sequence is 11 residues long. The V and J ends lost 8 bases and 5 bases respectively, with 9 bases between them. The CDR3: CASFERETQYF. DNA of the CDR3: TGTGCCAGCTTCGAGCGCGAGACCCAGTACTTC.

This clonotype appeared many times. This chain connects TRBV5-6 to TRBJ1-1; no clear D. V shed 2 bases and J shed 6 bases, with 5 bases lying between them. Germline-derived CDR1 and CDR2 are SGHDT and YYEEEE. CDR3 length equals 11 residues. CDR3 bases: TGTGCCAGCAGCTTTGGGCCTGAAGCTTTCTTT. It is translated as CASSFGPEAFF.

The CDR3 loop reads CASSFTSGRLETQYF. CDR3 DNA: TGTGCCAGCAGCTTCACTAGCGGGAGGCTGGAGACCCAGTACTTC. The genes are TRBV7-2 and TRBJ2-5, with 12 positions matching TRBD2. J was trimmed by 5 bases and V by 3 bases; bases with no gene match: 4. The CDR3 runs 15 residues. The germline gives CDR1 SGHTA, CDR2 FQGNSA.

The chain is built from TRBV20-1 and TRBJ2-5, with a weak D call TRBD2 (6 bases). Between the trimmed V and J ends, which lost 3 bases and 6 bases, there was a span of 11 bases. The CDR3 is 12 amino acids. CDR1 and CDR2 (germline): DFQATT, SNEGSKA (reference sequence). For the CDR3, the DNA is TGCAGTGCTAGGAGCGGGCAGAAGACCCAGTACTTC. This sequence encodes CSARSGQKTQYF.

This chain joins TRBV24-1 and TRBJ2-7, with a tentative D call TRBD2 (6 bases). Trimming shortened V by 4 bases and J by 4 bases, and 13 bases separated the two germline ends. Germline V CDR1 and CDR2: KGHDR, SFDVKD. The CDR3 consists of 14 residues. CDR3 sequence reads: CATSDGGGTYEQYF. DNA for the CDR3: TGTGCCACCAGTGACGGTGGCGGGACGTACGAGCAGTACTTC.

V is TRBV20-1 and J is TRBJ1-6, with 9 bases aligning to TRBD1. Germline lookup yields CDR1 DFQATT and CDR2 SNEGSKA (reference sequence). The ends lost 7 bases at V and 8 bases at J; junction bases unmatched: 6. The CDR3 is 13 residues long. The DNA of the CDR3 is TGCAGTGTTCGCCGGGACAGGGATTCACCCCTCCACTTT. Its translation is CSVRRDRDSPLHF.

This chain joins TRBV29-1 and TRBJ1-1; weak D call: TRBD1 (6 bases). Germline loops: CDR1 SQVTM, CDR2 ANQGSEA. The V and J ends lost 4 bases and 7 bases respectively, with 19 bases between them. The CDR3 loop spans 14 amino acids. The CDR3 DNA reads TGCAGCGTTGTGATCCCAGGGGAGGAGATTGAAGCTTTCTTT. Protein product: CSVVIPGEEIEAFF.

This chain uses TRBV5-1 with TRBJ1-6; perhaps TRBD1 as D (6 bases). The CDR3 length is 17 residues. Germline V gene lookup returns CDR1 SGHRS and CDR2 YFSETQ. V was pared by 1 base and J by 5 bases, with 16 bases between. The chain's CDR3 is CASSLRGGASDNSPLHF. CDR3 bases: TGCGCCAGCAGCTTGAGAGGGGGTGCCTCGGATAATTCACCCCTCCACTTT. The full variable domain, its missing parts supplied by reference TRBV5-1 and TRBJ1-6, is KAGVTQTPRYLIKTRGQQVTLSCSPISGHRSVSWYQQTPGQGLQFLFEYFSETQRNKGNFPGRFSGRQFSNSRSEMNVSTLELGDSALYLCASSLRGGASDNSPLHFGNGTRLTVT.

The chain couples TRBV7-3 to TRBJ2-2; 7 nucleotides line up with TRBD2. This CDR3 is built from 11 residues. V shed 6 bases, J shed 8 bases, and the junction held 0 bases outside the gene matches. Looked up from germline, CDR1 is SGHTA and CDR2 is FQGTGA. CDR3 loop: CASRLAGELFF. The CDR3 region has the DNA TGTGCCAGCAGACTAGCGGGGGAGCTGTTTTTT.

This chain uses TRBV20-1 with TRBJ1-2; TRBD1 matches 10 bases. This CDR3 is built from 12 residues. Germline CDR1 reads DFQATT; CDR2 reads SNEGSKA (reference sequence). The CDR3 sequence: CSVGTGENGYTF. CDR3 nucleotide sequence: TGCAGCGTTGGGACAGGGGAGAATGGCTACACCTTC.

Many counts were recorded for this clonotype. In nucleotides, the CDR3 is TGTGCCAGTAGCGGGACTAGCCGCTCCTACGAGCAGTACTTC. Protein sequence: CASSGTSRSYEQYF. The chain couples TRBV19 to TRBJ2-7, with TRBD2 matching 9 bases. Trimming cost V 6 bases and J 0 bases; bases outside gene matches: 3. The CDR3 spans 14 residues. Per germline, CDR1 LNHDA and CDR2 SQIVND (reference sequence).

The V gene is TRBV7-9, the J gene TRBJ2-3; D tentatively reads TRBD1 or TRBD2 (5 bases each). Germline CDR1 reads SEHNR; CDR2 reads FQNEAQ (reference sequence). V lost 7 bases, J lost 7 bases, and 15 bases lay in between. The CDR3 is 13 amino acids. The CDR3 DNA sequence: TGTGCCAGCACCCTAGGCGAGGGGAATACGCAGTATTTT. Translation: CASTLGEGNTQYF.

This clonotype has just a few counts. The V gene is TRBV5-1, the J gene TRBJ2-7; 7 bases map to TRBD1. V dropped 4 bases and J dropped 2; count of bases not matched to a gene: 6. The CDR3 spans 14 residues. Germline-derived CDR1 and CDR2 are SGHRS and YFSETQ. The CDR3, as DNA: TGCGCCAGCAGCCGGGACAGCGCGGCCTACGAGCAGTACTTC. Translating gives CASSRDSAAYEQYF.

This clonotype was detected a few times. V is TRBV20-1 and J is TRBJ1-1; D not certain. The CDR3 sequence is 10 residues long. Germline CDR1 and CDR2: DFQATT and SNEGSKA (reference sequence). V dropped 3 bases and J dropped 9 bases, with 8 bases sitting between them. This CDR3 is CSARAQQAFF. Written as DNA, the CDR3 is TGCAGTGCTAGGGCCCAACAAGCTTTCTTT.

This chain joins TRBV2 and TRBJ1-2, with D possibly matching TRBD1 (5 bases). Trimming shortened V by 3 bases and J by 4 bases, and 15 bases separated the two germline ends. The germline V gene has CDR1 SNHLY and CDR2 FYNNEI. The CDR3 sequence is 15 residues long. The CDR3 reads CASSEGRNSPYGYTF. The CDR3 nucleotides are TGTGCCAGCAGTGAGGGACGGAATTCCCCCTATGGCTACACCTTC.

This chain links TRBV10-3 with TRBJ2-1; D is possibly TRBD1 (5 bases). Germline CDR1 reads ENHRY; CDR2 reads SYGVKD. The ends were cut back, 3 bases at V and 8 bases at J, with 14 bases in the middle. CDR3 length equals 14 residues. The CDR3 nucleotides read TGTGCCATCAGTGAAATATTGCAGGGTGATGAGCAGTTCTTC. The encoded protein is CAISEILQGDEQFF.